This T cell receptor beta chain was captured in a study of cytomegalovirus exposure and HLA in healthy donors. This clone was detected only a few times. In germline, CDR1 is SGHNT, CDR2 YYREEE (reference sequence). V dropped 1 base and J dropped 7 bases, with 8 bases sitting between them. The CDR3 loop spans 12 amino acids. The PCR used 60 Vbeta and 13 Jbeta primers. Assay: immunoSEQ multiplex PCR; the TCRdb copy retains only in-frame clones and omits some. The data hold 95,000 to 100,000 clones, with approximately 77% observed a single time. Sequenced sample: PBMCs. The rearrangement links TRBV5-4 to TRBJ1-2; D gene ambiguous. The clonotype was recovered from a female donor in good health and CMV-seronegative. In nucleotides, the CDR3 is TGTGCCAGCAGCTTGCAAGGAGGTGGCTACACCTTC. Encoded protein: CASSLQGGGYTF.